The sequence of this T cell receptor (beta chain) was determined in a study of T-cell memory formation after mild COVID-19. This CDR3 has 15 amino acids. V lost 2 bases to trimming and J lost 1 base, with 9 bases between them. Germline V gene sequence: CDR1 MNHNS, CDR2 SASEGT. Study results and limitations: Within pre-infection memory, some responding clones were found, suggesting cross-reactive memory joined.

After 5'RACE with constant-segment primers, TCR alpha and TCR beta cDNA libraries carrying sample barcodes and UMIs were obtained. In TCRdb, the 5' RACE reads were re-called with MiXCR into one record per CDR3 protein. The sample lists around 180,000 distinct CDR3 sequences; roughly 17% were seen once. Comment on this clonotype: Antigen unknown.

The clonotype originates from an adult woman who had mild COVID-19 (a few samples of this study predate the infection). Cell type and time point are not known. Sample: PBMCs or a T cell subset sorted from them (not recorded which). The chain joins TRBV6-1 to TRBJ1-5, with D possibly being TRBD1 (5 bases). In nucleotides, the CDR3 is TGTGCCAGCAGTGAATCGGGGGGGAGCAATCAGCCCCAGCATTTT. This codes for CASSESGGSNQPQHF.